This T cell receptor (beta chain) originates from a study of T cell responses to AZD1222 COVID-19 vaccine. Whole-study results and caveats: Nearly half of unique spike-specific TCRs reportedly avoided B.1.351 and B.1.1.7 mutated regions.

There are 14 residues in the CDR3. V was cut by 4 bases and J by 0 bases, with 11 bases left in between. Germline-derived CDR1 and CDR2 are SGHDT and YYEEEE. Turning to this clone: Its antigen is unknown.

Here immunoSEQ multiplex PCR was the method, and the copy in TCRdb shows in-frame clones only, minus some. This sample has about 130,000 clones, with more than 85% found just once. Material: peripheral blood, obtained on day 0 of AZD1222 vaccination. The J gene is TRBJ2-7, the V gene TRBV5-6, with D possibly TRBD1 on 6 matching bases. The sequence came from an adult in good health. CDR3 in DNA: TGTGCCAGCAGCCAGGGACATTACTCCTACGAGCAGTACTTC. Residues: CASSQGHYSYEQYF.